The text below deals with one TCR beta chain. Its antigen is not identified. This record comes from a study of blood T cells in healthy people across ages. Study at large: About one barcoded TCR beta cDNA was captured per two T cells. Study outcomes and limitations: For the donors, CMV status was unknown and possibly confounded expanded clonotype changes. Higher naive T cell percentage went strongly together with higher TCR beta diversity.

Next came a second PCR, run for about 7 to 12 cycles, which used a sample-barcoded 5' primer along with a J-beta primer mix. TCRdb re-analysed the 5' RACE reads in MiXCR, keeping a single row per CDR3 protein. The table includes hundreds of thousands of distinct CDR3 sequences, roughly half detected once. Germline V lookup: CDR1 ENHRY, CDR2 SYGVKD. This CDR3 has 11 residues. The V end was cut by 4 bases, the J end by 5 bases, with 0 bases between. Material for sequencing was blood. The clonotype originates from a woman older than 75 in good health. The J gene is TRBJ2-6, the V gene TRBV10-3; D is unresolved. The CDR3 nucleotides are TGTGCCATCAGTGGGGCCAACGTCCTGACTTTC. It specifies CAISGANVLTF.